This T cell receptor (beta chain) stems from a study of blood T cell repertoires in COVID-19 (dated by TCRdb to 2018 to 2020). In terms of the full investigation: Samples covering the acute and convalescent phases of COVID-19 were provided by collaborators in the United States, Italy and Spain. Where available, HLA class I and class II types were obtained from metadata supplied by the sample provider rather than from assay-based typing. The material from the prospective study consisted of cDNA or gDNA derived from T cells, B-cell-depleted T cells, or PBMCs. A freely available public database, intended as a resource for researchers studying the immune response to SARS-CoV-2, is where the repertoires were released. Deeply sampled blood TCRbeta repertoires from subjects exposed to, actively infected with, or recovered from COVID-19 were included in the dataset. Sample metadata almost always included a de-identified subject ID, COVID-19 status, age in years and sex. Samples came from the ongoing ImmuneRACE study (first 160 participants) plus 1,254 subjects from 6 global collaborators. Overall study results and their limits: Clinical and demographic metadata were provided uncurated, with the amount varying by source and participant.

In Seattle, one collaborating source enrolled patients while the infection was active and tracked those patients longitudinally over the course of disease. The collaborating institutions used their own protocols to collect whole blood in K2EDTA tubes. For TCRbeta analysis, collaborator samples were shipped as frozen whole blood, as isolated PBMCs, or as DNA extracted from either sample type. On this clone itself: Its antigen is unknown. No base-level quality is on record; no much larger clone is a single base apart.

V sheds 7 bases and J sheds 0 bases, leaving 12 bases between their ends. From its cysteine to its phenylalanine, the CDR3 spans 13 amino acids. Left in the record is the CDR3 DNA by itself, 39 bases read in frame from the first base. The germline V gene encodes CDR1 SQVTM and CDR2 ANQGSEA. The immunoSEQ Assay, a bias-controlled multiplex PCR, was used to amplify TCRbeta CDR3 regions from genomic DNA. In the source study's methods: Within the assay, amplification of reference gene primers was used to estimate how many nucleated cells each sample contained. To quantify the absolute abundance of each unique TCRbeta CDR3 rearrangement, sequence reads were collapsed and filtered. Productive Simpson clonality was computed per sample as the square root of Simpson's diversity index over productive rearrangements. Drawn from immuneACCESS, this table holds only the in-frame rearrangements with V and J called that TCRdb kept. Clones are partly lost; checked studies trace under half to an unresolved V gene and leave the rest unexplained. V and J calls and clone size come straight from that table; D and trimming were deduced from the DNA. The sample data list around 360,000 clones, and around 87% of these were observed just once. About 9.4% of the sample is in the top ten clones.

Source material: peripheral blood. The TCR sequence derives from a woman under 40 with COVID-19, enrolled during active disease. The sequence is built from TRBV29-1 and TRBJ1-1; the D gene is unclear. The DNA is as follows: TGCAGCGCCCGGGCGGGGATGAACACTGAAGCTTTCTTT. It translates as CSARAGMNTEAFF. The variable domain in full, with residues beyond the CDR3 obtained from the reference TRBV29-1 and TRBJ1-1 genes, is SAVISQKPSRDICQRGTSLTIQCQVDSQVTMMFWYRQQPGQSLTLIATANQGSEATYESGFVIDKFPISRPNLTFSTLTVSNMSPEDSSIYLCSARAGMNTEAFFGQGTRLTVV.